This TCR beta chain was obtained from a study of long-term antiretroviral therapy in people with HIV (dated by TCRdb to between 2022 and 2023). Turning to the overall study: The earliest samples were collected roughly a decade before the 2015 WHO recommendation for immediate ART, at a time when ART was usually postponed until CD4 counts fell. From 25 to 30 adults with confirmed HIV infection, the cohort provided some 200 cryopreserved PBMC samples, gathered serially across a mean of approximately six years (range 1-12). Among the 25 to 30 participants with HIV, eleven to twelve were female. Test extractions of a monoclonal T-cell line alongside under 35 polyclonal samples showed no cross-contamination during QIAcube processing. This retrospective serial study examined whether starting ART and sustained HIV suppression were associated with changes in the composition and diversity of the TRB repertoire in peripheral blood. What the work shows at the level of the full study, not this receptor alone: At every time point, the repertoire was dominated by expanded TRB clones first identified before ART initiation, although this dominance fluctuated and, in many PLHIV, declined after ART. CDR3 length ranges in HIV repertoires were narrower than in controls, and network structure suggested an antigen-experienced repertoire with only a slight naive shift after ART. The samples were dated from about 2004 to 2017, and the ART regimens that were used may be less effective than current ART regimens. Since PBMC availability was limited, sequencing covered only the TCR beta chain, with no alpha chain pairing. No data were available on ART adherence, viral resistance or therapy changes, limiting inferences about post-ART repertoire changes. A significant increase in TRB diversity was found to be associated with ART initiation, although TRB diversity was observed to remain significantly below that of transplant donor controls even after long-term ART. Because pre-ART samples had limited cell numbers, unsorted PBMC were profiled rather than sorted CD4+ and CD8+ T cells.

The immunoSEQ hsTCRB v3.0 assay was used at survey level resolution to sequence the TRB variable region. TRB sequencing targeted a depth of roughly 40,000-55,000 T-cell genomes per sample. TRB libraries were pooled and sequenced on an Illumina MiSeq using a v3 150-cycle kit. The original methods were these. Analysis of repertoires was carried out in R inside a reproducible Nextflow workflow spanning QC, data transformation and analysis. LymphoSeq2, an R package for AIRR-Seq data exploration, was used to implement custom analyses. Four samples that yielded fewer than 5000 total TRB sequences were excluded, so that some 190 HIV repertoires were analyzed. Of the 188 retained HIV repertoires, almost 60 were collected before and about 130 after ART initiation. Repertoires were downsampled to 5000 TRB nucleotide sequences, and summary statistics were averaged over 100 downsampling iterations. TRB sequences were retained for analysis only if CDR3 regions of at least seven amino acids were present. Diversity was assessed using a clonality score derived from Shannon entropy and using the Gini coefficient. In the repertoire networks, any two of the top 5000 CDR3 amino acid sequences were connected whenever the two sequences differed by an edit distance of one. Antigen specificity groups and MHC restriction were predicted for TRB CDR3 amino acid sequences with GLIPH2. To flag known associations with CMV, EBV, HIV or tissue antigens, CDR3 amino acid sequences were compared against VDJdb and McPAS-TCR. Pre-ART, post-ART and control groups were compared with Wilcoxon signed-rank tests and Holm-Bonferroni correction. TCRdb took over this immuneACCESS table, retaining in-frame rearrangements with V and J assigned. Such tables are incomplete; in checked studies, under half of the missing clones stem from an unresolved V gene, and the remainder is unexplained. That table furnishes V, J and clone size, whereas the DNA furnished D and trimming. The sample profile shows 9,000 to 15,000 clones; around 77% of them were found once. The ten top clones hold more than 9% of the sample.

The cysteine opens and the phenylalanine closes a CDR3 of 13 amino acids. Only the CDR3 DNA is retained, 39 bases long and in frame from the first base. V loses 7 bases of germline sequence and J loses 4 bases, and the interval between the two ends is 13 bases. Reading the germline V gene gives CDR1 MDHEN and CDR2 SYDVKM. Inclusion was restricted to participants for whom at least one PBMC sample before ART initiation and at least two post-ART samples were available. Every participant with HIV received treatment in the United States of America. Before DNA extraction, cryopreserved samples of about 0.95-10 million PBMC were thawed and then washed. At the time of the earliest PBMC sample for each participant with HIV, ages ranged from 23 to 54 years. PBMC samples from each participant spanned 1-4 timepoints before ART initiation and 2-8 timepoints after ART initiation, with a median of 7 samples. For every participant, serial HIV viral load, CD4+ T-cell count, ART history and demographic data were obtained. Using a Qiagen kit on a QIAcube, genomic DNA was extracted from unsorted PBMC, with samples processed in batches of 12.

Worth noting for this clone: What antigen it recognizes has not been identified. No base qualities exist here, and no much larger clone lies one base off it.

Here the chain combines TRBV28 and TRBJ2-5; the D element could tentatively be TRBD1 or TRBD2, as 5 bases agree for each. The starting material was unsorted PBMCs, obtained 0.8 years before starting antiretroviral therapy. The clonotype comes from a woman between 40 and 55 years old with HIV. The CDR3 here reads CASNQGEGETQYF. The bases are TGTGCCAGCAACCAGGGAGAAGGAGAGACCCAGTACTTC.